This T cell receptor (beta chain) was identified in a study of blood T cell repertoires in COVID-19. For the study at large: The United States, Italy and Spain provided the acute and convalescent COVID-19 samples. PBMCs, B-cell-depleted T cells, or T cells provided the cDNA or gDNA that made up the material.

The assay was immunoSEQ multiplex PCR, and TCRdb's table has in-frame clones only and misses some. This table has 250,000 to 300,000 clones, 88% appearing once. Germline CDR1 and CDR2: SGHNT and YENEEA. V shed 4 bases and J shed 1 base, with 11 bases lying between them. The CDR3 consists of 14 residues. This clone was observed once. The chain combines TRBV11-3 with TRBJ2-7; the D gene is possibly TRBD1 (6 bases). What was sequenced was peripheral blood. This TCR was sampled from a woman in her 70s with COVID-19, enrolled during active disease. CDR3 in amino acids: CASSSRDISYEQYF. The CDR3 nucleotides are TGTGCCAGCAGCTCTCGGGACATATCCTACGAGCAGTACTTC. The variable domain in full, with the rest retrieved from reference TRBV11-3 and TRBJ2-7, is EAGVVQSPRYKIIEKKQPVAFWCNPISGHNTLYWYLQNLGQGPELLIRYENEEAVDDSQLPKDRFSAERLKGVDSTLKIQPAELGDSAVYLCASSSRDISYEQYFGPGTRLTVT.